A single sample gave rise to the 29 T cell receptor beta chains below, sequenced in a study of cytomegalovirus exposure and HLA in healthy donors. The primer mix had 60 Vbeta and 13 Jbeta primers. Only in-frame clones appear in the TCRdb table, and some are missing; sequencing was by immunoSEQ multiplex PCR. The sample lists over 90,000 clones; around 77% were seen once. Material: PBMCs. The source is a man aged 45-60 years in good health and CMV-seropositive.

This clone is labeled medium-sized. The V call is TRBV4-3, the J call TRBJ2-1; 7 positions match TRBD1. Trimming took 0 bases from V and 5 from J; bases not matched to a gene: 7. CDR1 and CDR2 (germline): LGHNA, YSLEER. The CDR3 spans 16 residues. The CDR3 DNA reads TGCGCCAGCAGCCAAGATCGAGGGGGCGGGCACAATGAGCAGTTCTTC. It translates to CASSQDRGGGHNEQFF.

The rearrangement joins TRBV19 to TRBJ2-1; 14 positions agree with TRBD2. The length of the CDR3 is 13 residues. Germline V gene lookup returns CDR1 LNHDA and CDR2 SQIVND (reference sequence). With V trimmed by 10 bases and J by 6 bases, 2 bases remained unmatched. The CDR3 here is CATGTSGSNEQFF. The CDR3 DNA reads as TGTGCCACTGGGACTAGCGGGAGCAATGAGCAGTTCTTC.

This rearrangement joins TRBV7-3 to TRBJ2-5, with D unclear. V lost 2 bases and J 4 bases, leaving 8 bases between the germline ends. Per the germline V gene, CDR1 is SGHTA and CDR2 is FQGTGA. The CDR3 runs 13 residues. DNA for the CDR3: TGTGCCAGCAGCTTAGGCCCTGTAGAGACCCAGTACTTC. Amino acid sequence: CASSLGPVETQYF.

This chain links TRBV29-1 with TRBJ2-1; 8 bases match TRBD2. The junction had 8 bases not matched to a gene; V was cut back by 6 bases and J by 4 bases. This CDR3 region has 14 residues. Germline CDR1 and CDR2: SQVTM and ANQGSEA. The CDR3 region is CSVQSGSPYNEQFF. The CDR3 DNA is TGCAGCGTCCAAAGCGGGAGTCCTTACAATGAGCAGTTCTTC.

V usage is TRBV15 and J usage is TRBJ2-7; the D gene is possibly TRBD1 (5 bases). CDR3 length: 15 amino acids. CDR1 and CDR2 from the germline V gene are LNHNV and YYDKDF (reference sequence). The ends were cut back, 4 bases at V and 0 bases at J, with 13 bases in the middle. The CDR3 protein is CATSMNRLGSYEQYF. In nucleotides, the CDR3 is TGTGCCACCAGCATGAACAGGCTTGGCTCCTACGAGCAGTACTTC.

The genes are TRBV4-2 and TRBJ2-3; 12 nucleotides align to TRBD2. The CDR3 loop spans 16 amino acids. The germline gives CDR1 LGHNA, CDR2 YNFKEQ. V lost 3 bases, J lost 4 bases, and 5 bases stayed unmatched. CDR3 nucleotide sequence: TGTGCCAGCAGCCAGACTAGCGGGAGCTTCTCAGATACGCAGTATTTT. This translates into CASSQTSGSFSDTQYF.

V and J are TRBV6-5 and TRBJ1-2, with TRBD1 matching 7 bases. This CDR3 region has 14 residues. After removal of 6 bases from V and 4 bases from J, the junction contained 8 bases not matched to a gene. Germline V gene lookup returns CDR1 MNHEY and CDR2 SVGAGI. CDR3 protein: CASRTTGTAYGYTF. The CDR3 DNA reads as TGTGCCAGCAGGACCACAGGGACAGCCTATGGCTACACCTTC.

The CDR3 loop reads CTSSKLGQGEVDQPQHF. The CDR3 bases are TGCACCAGCAGTAAGCTGGGACAGGGTGAGGTGGATCAGCCCCAGCATTTT. The chain carries TRBV1 and TRBJ1-5; the D call in the table, TRBD1, was not verified against the DNA. TRBV1 is assigned pseudogene status. There are 17 residues in the CDR3.

The chain links TRBV2 to TRBJ2-5, with D unresolved. V lost 1 base and J 5 bases, leaving 8 bases between the germline ends. Germline CDR1 is SNHLY and CDR2 is FYNNEI. This CDR3 contains 13 residues. The CDR3 DNA sequence: TGTGCCAGCAGTGAAGGGTCGAGGGAGACCCAGTACTTC. Residues: CASSEGSRETQYF.

V is TRBV28 and J is TRBJ2-1; 7 bases are shared with TRBD1. The length of the CDR3 is 16 residues. The V and J ends lost 3 bases and 0 bases, in that order; junction bases with no gene match: 5. Germline CDR1 reads MDHEN; CDR2 reads SYDVKM. The CDR3 reads CASSLLGGSSYNEQFF. CDR3 nucleotide sequence: TGTGCCAGCAGTTTGCTAGGGGGCAGCTCCTACAATGAGCAGTTCTTC.

CDR3 in DNA: TGCGCCAGCAGCCAAGAAGTAGGACTAGCGGGAGCGCGTTACAATGAGCAGTTCTTC. It codes for CASSQEVGLAGARYNEQFF. This chain joins TRBV4-1 and TRBJ2-1, with 13 bases aligning to TRBD2. The ends lost 0 bases at V and 4 bases at J; junction bases unmatched: 9. The CDR3 loop spans 19 amino acids. The germline V gene encodes CDR1 MGHRA and CDR2 YSYEKL.

This chain uses TRBV6-4 with TRBJ1-2; the match to TRBD1 covers 8 bases. Germline CDR1 reads MRHNA; CDR2 reads SNTAGT. This CDR3 has 15 residues. V was clipped by 2 bases and J by 5 bases; unmatched bases: 7. CDR3 nucleotide sequence: TGTGCCAGCAGTGACAAGCAGGGGGCGTTTTATGGCTACACCTTC. Translating it yields CASSDKQGAFYGYTF.

The rearrangement uses TRBV27 and TRBJ1-5, with TRBD1 matching 10 bases. The V gene's germline CDR1 is MNHEY and CDR2 SMNVEV (reference sequence). J was trimmed by 4 bases and V by 3 bases; bases with no gene match: 6. The CDR3 sequence is 16 residues long. This chain's CDR3 is CASSLGRTGGNQPQHF. DNA of the CDR3: TGTGCCAGCAGTTTGGGAAGGACAGGGGGTAATCAGCCCCAGCATTTT.

The chain links TRBV18 to TRBJ1-4; D remains unclear. The CDR3 is 13 amino acids. The V end was cut by 6 bases, the J end by 8 bases, with 13 bases between. From germline, CDR1 is KGHSH and CDR2 LQKENI. CDR3 nucleotide sequence: TGTGCCAGCTCGATGGCAATAACAGAAAAACTGTTTTTT. This encodes CASSMAITEKLFF.

V gene TRBV9 combines with J gene TRBJ2-6; no firm D call. CDR3 length: 17 residues. V lost 4 bases, J lost 1 base, and 15 bases lay in between. Germline V gives CDR1 SGDLS, CDR2 YYNGEE. CDR3: CASSSQSAGSGANVLTF. CDR3 DNA: TGTGCCAGCAGCTCCCAAAGCGCCGGGTCTGGGGCCAACGTCCTGACTTTC.

The chain employs TRBV10-3 and TRBJ2-1; TRBD2 matches 7 bases. V was clipped by 2 bases and J by 6 bases; unmatched bases: 7. The germline V gene encodes CDR1 ENHRY and CDR2 SYGVKD. There are 15 residues in the CDR3. The CDR3 DNA reads as TGTGCCATCAGTGAGCACCAGCGGGATGTCAATGAGCAGTTCTTC. This encodes CAISEHQRDVNEQFF.

The chain couples TRBV27 to TRBJ1-2; the match to TRBD1 covers 9 bases. Germline V gene data show CDR1 as MNHEY and CDR2 as SMNVEV (reference sequence). The CDR3 contains 14 residues. The ends lost 5 bases at V and 2 bases at J; junction bases unmatched: 3. CDR3: CASSLGTGNYGYTF. The CDR3 DNA sequence: TGTGCCAGCAGTCTCGGGACAGGGAACTATGGCTACACCTTC.

The chain links TRBV5-1 to TRBJ2-3, with TRBD2 identical over 12 bases. Germline values: CDR1 SGHRS, CDR2 YFSETQ. Trimming at V came to 4 bases and at J to 1 base, leaving 7 bases not matched to a gene. The CDR3 totals 17 residues. The CDR3 nucleotides read TGCGCCAGCAGCAGGACTAGCGGGATTGGGGGCACAGATACGCAGTATTTT. It specifies CASSRTSGIGGTDTQYF.

This clone was picked up a small number of times. V usage is TRBV27 and J usage is TRBJ2-5, with D perhaps TRBD2 (6 bases). The germline gives CDR1 MNHEY, CDR2 SMNVEV (reference sequence). The CDR3 covers 14 residues. V dropped 5 bases and J dropped 6 bases, with 16 bases sitting between them. For the CDR3, the DNA is TGTGCCAGCAGTCCCCCGGGGGACGTGAAGACCCAGTACTTC. It codes for CASSPPGDVKTQYF.

The chain couples TRBV2 to TRBJ2-3, with TRBD2 matching 9 bases. CDR1 is SNHLY and CDR2 is FYNNEI in the germline V gene. V lost 11 bases, J lost 4 bases, and 10 bases stayed unmatched. The CDR3 extends over 14 amino acids. In nucleotides, the CDR3 is TGTGCCGCCCGTAGCGGGAGAGAGGCAGATACGCAGTATTTT. Translating it yields CAARSGREADTQYF.

This clone was seen more than once but under ten times. The chain couples TRBV6-5 to TRBJ2-7; a possible D gene is TRBD1 (5 bases). The CDR3 covers 15 residues. CDR1 and CDR2 from the germline V gene are MNHEY and SVGAGI. Trimming took 4 bases from V and 4 from J, leaving 17 bases between them. For the CDR3, the DNA is TGTGCCAGCAGTTCGCACCCGGACAACCTGTACGAGCAGTACTTC. The encoded protein is CASSSHPDNLYEQYF.

The chain joins TRBV6-6 to TRBJ2-2, with D maybe TRBD1 (6 bases). V was trimmed by 7 bases and J by 1 base, leaving 13 bases between them. Germline values: CDR1 MNHNY, CDR2 SVGAGI (reference sequence). The CDR3 sequence is 15 residues long. DNA for the CDR3: TGTGCCAGCAAGGGGACACTCTTGAACACCGGGGAGCTGTTTTTT. Protein sequence: CASKGTLLNTGELFF.

This chain uses TRBV7-3 with TRBJ2-1; a weak D match, TRBD2 (6 bases). The CDR3 runs to 13 residues. Germline lookup yields CDR1 SGHTA and CDR2 FQGTGA. The germline V and J ends were trimmed by 5 bases and 15 bases, with 20 bases remaining between them. CDR3 loop: CASSPGASERPFF. In nucleotides, the CDR3 is TGTGCCAGCAGCCCCGGGGCTAGCGAAAGACCGTTCTTC. The full variable domain, its missing parts supplied by reference TRBV7-3 and TRBJ2-1, is GAGVSQTPSNKVTEKGKYVELRCDPISGHTALYWYRQSLGQGPEFLIYFQGTGAADDSGLPNDRFFAVRPEGSVSTLKIQRTERGDSAVYLCASSPGASERPFFGPGTRLTVL.

This sequence joins TRBV7-2 and TRBJ2-7; 10 bases map to TRBD2. V gave up 1 base and J gave up 4 bases; unmatched junction bases: 4. The CDR3 spans 15 residues. From germline, CDR1 is SGHTA and CDR2 FQGNSA. CDR3 amino acids: CASSLEGLAVYEQYF. As DNA, the CDR3 is TGTGCCAGCAGCTTAGAAGGACTAGCGGTATACGAGCAGTACTTC.

This clone occurred once. The J gene is TRBJ1-5, the V gene TRBV27; D might be TRBD1 (5 bases). V gave up 3 bases and J gave up 3 bases, with 9 bases separating them. The CDR3 totals 14 residues. The germline V gene encodes CDR1 MNHEY and CDR2 SMNVEV (reference sequence). CDR3 region: CASSFAGSNQPQHF. The CDR3 nucleotides read TGTGCCAGCAGTTTTGCAGGGTCCAATCAGCCCCAGCATTTT.

Details on this clone: Other DNA sequences in the sample encode the same CDR3. J is TRBJ2-1 and V is TRBV6-1; the D gene is possibly TRBD2 (5 bases). V gave up 7 bases and J gave up 2 bases, with 9 bases separating them. The germline gives CDR1 MNHNS, CDR2 SASEGT. The CDR3 is made up of 13 amino acids. The CDR3 protein is CASKGDTYNEQFF. In DNA form, the CDR3 reads TGTGCCAGCAAGGGAGACACCTACAATGAGCAGTTCTTC.

This clone was found once. The chain employs TRBV9 and TRBJ1-5, with no clear D. Trimming left V 4 bases short and J 0 bases short, with 8 bases between. The CDR3 is made up of 14 amino acids. Germline V gives CDR1 SGDLS, CDR2 YYNGEE. Here the CDR3 reads CASSPEASNQPQHF. As DNA, the CDR3 is TGTGCCAGCAGCCCTGAAGCTAGCAATCAGCCCCAGCATTTT.

The rearrangement uses TRBV4-2 and TRBJ1-2, with D possibly matching TRBD1 (5 bases). Germline loops: CDR1 LGHNA, CDR2 YNFKEQ. Deletions cut 0 bases from V and 6 bases from J, with 14 bases between. The CDR3 extends over 15 amino acids. This CDR3 is CASSQEIAGKNGYTF. CDR3 nucleotide sequence: TGTGCCAGCAGCCAAGAAATTGCAGGGAAAAATGGCTACACCTTC.

J is TRBJ1-5 and V is TRBV7-8; D not resolved. The CDR3 has 15 residues. V lost 5 bases and J 3 bases, leaving 14 bases between the germline ends. Germline CDR1 is SGHVS and CDR2 is FQNEAQ. This CDR3 reads CASSLPGQLNQPQHF. CDR3 nucleotides: TGTGCCAGCAGCCTCCCAGGCCAGCTCAATCAGCCCCAGCATTTT.